The present T cell receptor beta chain was sequenced within a study of early T cells in non-severe SARS-CoV-2 infection. Study information: Whole-blood bulk RNA, unsorted, was sequenced, and chains were unpaired. Broader study findings: In VDJdb matching, anti-spike CD8 responses were favored while private and CD4 specificities went missing.

This clonotype was counted ten times or more. Its antigen is as yet unknown. Germline trimming cut 9 bases from V and 0 bases from J; bases unmatched to any gene: 9. Germline assignment: CDR1 LNHDA and CDR2 SQIVND (reference sequence). The CDR3 has 15 amino acids. Attached unique molecular identifiers marked individual cDNA molecules. TCRdb re-derived calls from the 5' RACE reads in MiXCR, one entry per CDR3 protein. The table records around 76,000 distinct CDR3 sequences, 12% of them present only once. The V and J genes are TRBV19 and TRBJ2-3, with 7 bases fitting TRBD2. The clonotype comes from an adult who was a healthcare worker with PCR-confirmed SARS-CoV-2 infection or an uninfected control (not recorded which). The sequencing input was whole blood. This chain's CDR3 is CASRIQRGSTDTQYF. For the CDR3, the DNA is TGTGCCAGCCGCATACAGCGGGGTAGCACAGATACGCAGTATTTT.